The 32 T cell receptor beta chains reported below all come from one sample, sequenced in a study of patients and donors after allogeneic stem cell transplantation. TCRdb ran MiXCR on the RT-PCR reads and lists one entry per CDR3 protein. The table records 150,000 or so distinct CDR3 sequences, 24% of them present only once. The sample was blood, either unsorted or a sorted T cell fraction (not recorded which). These receptors were taken from a human donor who was either an allogeneic HSCT recipient or a stem cell or donor lymphocyte infusion donor (not recorded which). It is not recorded whose cells these are; they may come from a transplant donor.

This clonotype occurred a few times. The rearrangement links TRBV20-1 to TRBJ2-7; tentative D call: TRBD2 (5 bases). The CDR3 is 15 residues long. The germline V gene encodes CDR1 DFQATT and CDR2 SNEGSKA (reference sequence). V lost 3 bases to trimming and J lost 3 bases, with 18 bases between them. The CDR3 is CSASEGSTSLYEQYF. The CDR3 DNA is TGCAGTGCTAGTGAGGGCAGCACATCCCTCTACGAGCAGTACTTC.

The chain employs TRBV7-2 and TRBJ2-1; 9 positions agree with TRBD2. V lost 1 base to trimming and J lost 9 bases; unmatched junction nucleotides: 1. Per the germline V gene, CDR1 is SGHTA and CDR2 is FQGNSA. The CDR3 is 13 amino acids. The DNA of the CDR3 is TGTGCCAGCAGCTTAGTAGCGGGAGTTGAGCAGTTCTTC. Protein product: CASSLVAGVEQFF.

The chain couples TRBV7-2 to TRBJ2-5; D gene uncertain. Germline values: CDR1 SGHTA, CDR2 FQGNSA. This CDR3 has 15 amino acids. V was pared by 3 bases and J by 0 bases, with 11 bases between. The CDR3 DNA follows: TGTGCCAGCAGCTTGCCACTGTGGTACCAAGAGACCCAGTACTTC. This sequence encodes CASSLPLWYQETQYF.

This clonotype has more than one count but fewer than ten. The chain has TRBV12-3 or TRBV12-4 and TRBJ1-2, with 7 bases matching TRBD1. The V segment lost 3 bases and the J segment 6 bases; nucleotides outside the gene matches: 10. The CDR3 extends over 15 amino acids. CDR3 coding DNA: TGTGCCAGCAGTTTCGGCCCCACAGGGGCGCATGGCTACACCTTC. Its protein is CASSFGPTGAHGYTF.

V usage is TRBV5-1 and J usage is TRBJ1-1; 9 nucleotides line up with TRBD1. The V and J ends lost 0 bases and 4 bases, in that order; junction bases with no gene match: 10. The CDR3 sequence is 17 residues long. Germline-derived CDR1 and CDR2 are SGHRS and YFSETQ. CDR3 in amino acids: CASSLDPGQGRGTEAFF. The CDR3 DNA sequence: TGCGCCAGCAGCTTGGATCCGGGACAGGGACGTGGCACTGAAGCTTTCTTT.

This clonotype occurred a few times. The chain employs TRBV5-1 and TRBJ2-1; 8 nucleotides agree with TRBD2. CDR1 and CDR2 from the germline V gene are SGHRS and YFSETQ. V was clipped by 4 bases and J by 0 bases; unmatched bases: 15. This CDR3 is 19 amino acids long. Here the CDR3 reads CASSLTGTSTVSSYNEQFF. The CDR3 DNA is TGCGCCAGCAGCCTTACCGGGACTAGTACCGTTAGCTCCTACAATGAGCAGTTCTTC.

The V and J genes are TRBV2 and TRBJ1-6, with a weak D call TRBD1 (6 bases). The germline CDR1 and CDR2 sequences are SNHLY and FYNNEI. The V end was cut by 4 bases, the J end by 4 bases, with 11 bases between. This CDR3 region has 15 residues. The DNA for the CDR3 is TGTGCCAGCAGTGCCGACGGACAGTATAATTCACCCCTCCACTTT. It codes for CASSADGQYNSPLHF.

This clonotype was seen ten or more times. V is TRBV12-3 or TRBV12-4 and J is TRBJ1-2; D gene uncertain. V was trimmed by 5 bases and J by 7 bases, leaving 8 bases between them. The CDR3 covers 11 residues. The CDR3 here is CASSAQGGYTF. The CDR3 DNA reads TGTGCCAGCAGTGCCCAAGGTGGCTACACCTTC.

This clonotype has a handful of counts. The V gene is TRBV20-1, the J gene TRBJ1-2; D not resolved. This CDR3 is 12 amino acids long. Trimming took 3 bases from V and 3 from J, leaving 8 bases between them. From germline, CDR1 is DFQATT and CDR2 SNEGSKA (reference sequence). This CDR3 reads CSARFWDYGYTF. In nucleotides, the CDR3 is TGCAGTGCTAGGTTTTGGGACTATGGCTACACCTTC.

This chain uses TRBV12-3 or TRBV12-4 with TRBJ1-1; 9 nucleotides match TRBD1. The CDR3 runs to 14 residues. Trimming cost V 5 bases and J 5 bases; bases outside gene matches: 6. CDR3 loop: CASSRDRVRTEAFF. CDR3 nucleotides: TGTGCCAGCAGTCGGGACAGGGTCCGTACTGAAGCTTTCTTT.

This clonotype was seen at least ten times. This chain uses TRBV10-3 with TRBJ1-1; D uncertain. V was shortened by 6 bases and J by 1 base, with 15 bases between the two germline ends. This CDR3 is 15 amino acids long. Germline lookup yields CDR1 ENHRY and CDR2 SYGVKD. The CDR3 sequence is CAISGSLVENTEAFF. The CDR3 nucleotides are TGTGCCATCAGCGGCAGCCTAGTGGAGAACACTGAAGCTTTCTTT.

The chain employs TRBV5-5 and TRBJ2-7; 7 nucleotides agree with TRBD1. J gave up 7 bases and V 4 bases, and 5 bases lay outside the gene matches. The CDR3 loop spans 12 amino acids. The germline gives CDR1 SGHKS, CDR2 YYEKEE (reference sequence). Here the CDR3 reads CASSIGQVEQYF. The DNA of the CDR3 is TGTGCCAGCAGCATCGGACAGGTGGAGCAGTACTTC.

This clonotype was counted between two and nine times. V gene TRBV6-1 combines with J gene TRBJ1-5, with 9 nucleotides matching TRBD1. CDR1 is MNHNS and CDR2 is SASEGT in the germline V gene. CDR3 length: 14 amino acids. V lost 4 bases to trimming and J lost 6 bases; unmatched junction nucleotides: 4. CDR3 in amino acids: CASSVDRGGQPQHF. The DNA for the CDR3 is TGTGCCAGCAGTGTGGACAGGGGAGGTCAGCCCCAGCATTTT.

This chain links TRBV4-1 with TRBJ2-3, with D perhaps TRBD2 (6 bases). Per the germline V gene, CDR1 is MGHRA and CDR2 is YSYEKL. The CDR3 is made up of 16 amino acids. Trimming left V 4 bases short and J 2 bases short, with 16 bases between. The CDR3 here is CASSRPLAPITDTQYF. CDR3 sequence (DNA): TGCGCCAGCAGCCGCCCACTAGCTCCCATCACAGATACGCAGTATTTT.

This clonotype was observed a few times. The chain recombines TRBV5-1 with TRBJ2-4; TRBD2 matches 10 bases. The CDR3 has 16 amino acids. Per the germline V gene, CDR1 is SGHRS and CDR2 is YFSETQ. The J segment lost 0 bases and the V segment lost 1 base, leaving 1 base of the junction unmatched. The CDR3 here is CASSLTSGAAKNIQYF. Written as DNA, the CDR3 is TGCGCCAGCAGCTTGACTAGCGGGGCAGCCAAAAACATTCAGTACTTC.

This clonotype was recorded a few times. The rearrangement joins TRBV29-1 to TRBJ1-2; 7 bases are a match to TRBD1. The CDR3 loop spans 12 amino acids. Germline V lookup: CDR1 SQVTM, CDR2 ANQGSEA. V was pared by 7 bases and J by 4 bases, with 6 bases of the junction left unmatched. The CDR3 here is CSGGGLSYGYTF. The CDR3 DNA reads TGCAGCGGAGGGGGCCTGAGCTATGGCTACACCTTC.

The chain has TRBV20-1 and TRBJ2-1; 8 nucleotides line up with TRBD2. CDR3 size: 15 residues. The ends lost 6 bases at V and 3 bases at J; junction bases unmatched: 10. CDR1 is DFQATT and CDR2 is SNEGSKA in the germline V gene (reference sequence). The CDR3 loop is CSATVPSGLYNEQFF. CDR3 sequence (DNA): TGCAGTGCAACCGTCCCTAGCGGGCTCTACAATGAGCAGTTCTTC.

This clonotype was observed many times. This chain links TRBV6-5 with TRBJ1-1, with TRBD1 matching 9 bases. Trimming took 2 bases from V and 5 from J; bases not matched to a gene: 3. This CDR3 contains 14 residues. CDR1 is MNHEY, CDR2 SVGAGI, per germline. CDR3 residues: CASSYRTGETEAFF. The CDR3 DNA sequence: TGTGCCAGCAGTTACAGGACAGGGGAGACTGAAGCTTTCTTT.

A few counts support this clonotype. The chain uses TRBV5-5 and TRBJ1-5; D not resolved. The V end lost 4 bases, the J end lost 1 base, and 12 bases lay between the germline ends. This CDR3 has 15 amino acids. Germline-derived CDR1 and CDR2 are SGHKS and YYEKEE (reference sequence). In DNA, the CDR3 is TGTGCCAGCAGCAAAGGACCCGGGAGCAATCAGCCCCAGCATTTT. It codes for CASSKGPGSNQPQHF.

This chain joins TRBV5-1 and TRBJ2-7; no firm D call. With 5 bases removed from V and 11 bases from J, the gap between germline ends came to 11 bases. In germline, CDR1 is SGHRS, CDR2 YFSETQ. CDR3 length: 10 residues. The chain's CDR3 is CASRGPSKYF. The CDR3, as DNA: TGCGCCAGCAGGGGCCCTTCGAAGTACTTC.

The chain links TRBV19 to TRBJ2-5; 7 bases match TRBD1. Trimming cost V 4 bases and J 2 bases; bases outside gene matches: 13. CDR1 is LNHDA, CDR2 SQIVND, per germline (reference sequence). This CDR3 spans 17 amino acids. CDR3 loop: CASSTDWPGGVQETQYF. The CDR3 DNA sequence: TGTGCCAGTAGTACGGACTGGCCAGGGGGAGTTCAAGAGACCCAGTACTTC.

The rearrangement links TRBV29-1 to TRBJ2-7; no clear D. The CDR3 has 12 amino acids. CDR1 and CDR2 from the germline V gene are SQVTM and ANQGSEA. Between the trimmed V and J ends, which lost 3 bases and 3 bases, there was a span of 9 bases. The CDR3 loop is CSVEDARYEQYF. In nucleotides, the CDR3 is TGCAGCGTTGAGGACGCGCGCTACGAGCAGTACTTC.

CDR3 residues: CASRTGFSGTEAFF. For the CDR3, the DNA is TGCGCCAGCAGGACAGGGTTCTCGGGCACTGAAGCTTTCTTT. The J gene is TRBJ1-1, the V gene TRBV5-1, with 7 bases aligning to TRBD1. The germline V gene encodes CDR1 SGHRS and CDR2 YFSETQ. The CDR3 is 14 amino acids. V lost 5 bases and J lost 4; bases outside the gene matches: 8.

The CDR3 here is CASSNWLEAFF. The CDR3 DNA is TGTGCCAGCAGTAACTGGCTTGAAGCTTTCTTT. This chain links TRBV6-5 with TRBJ1-1; the D is unclear. Germline V gene data show CDR1 as MNHEY and CDR2 as SVGAGI. This CDR3 contains 11 residues. V lost 5 bases, J lost 7 bases, and 8 bases lay in between.

Regarding this clonotype: Germline and junction disagree at one end, which may indicate a read error. This CDR3 is CAGSTGTASGNTIYF. The DNA for the CDR3 is TGTGCCGGCAGTACTGGGACGGCCTCTGGAAACACCATATATTTT. The chain couples TRBV28 to TRBJ1-3, with TRBD1 as a possible D gene (5 bases). Germline V gives CDR1 MDHEN, CDR2 SYDVKM. The CDR3 contains 15 residues.

V is TRBV15 and J is TRBJ1-2; 7 bases agree with TRBD1. The length of the CDR3 is 15 residues. Trimming took 0 bases from V and 4 from J; bases not matched to a gene: 5. Germline-derived CDR1 and CDR2 are LNHNV and YYDKDF (reference sequence). CDR3 protein: CATSRDPGQSYGYTF. The CDR3 coding sequence is TGTGCCACCAGCAGAGATCCGGGACAGTCCTATGGCTACACCTTC.

Written as DNA, the CDR3 is TGCAGTGCTAGAGTCGGGCAGTTTATGGCCGGGGAGCTGTTTTTT. Residues: CSARVGQFMAGELFF. The V call is TRBV20-1, the J call TRBJ2-2; unclear D gene. CDR1 DFQATT and CDR2 SNEGSKA come from the germline V gene (reference sequence). V gave up 1 base and J gave up 6 bases, with 15 bases separating them. The CDR3 has 15 residues.

This chain connects TRBV5-5 to TRBJ2-3; D is unclear. CDR3 size: 15 residues. The ends were cut back, 0 bases at V and 6 bases at J, with 14 bases in the middle. Germline-derived CDR1 and CDR2 are SGHKS and YYEKEE (reference sequence). CDR3 protein: CASSLGSWVTDTQYF. The CDR3 region has the DNA TGTGCCAGCAGCTTGGGTAGCTGGGTTACCGATACGCAGTATTTT.

The chain has TRBV7-6 and TRBJ1-1; no clear D gene. The germline CDR1 and CDR2 sequences are SGHVS and FNYEAQ. Trimming shortened V by 0 bases and J by 1 base, and 9 bases separated the two germline ends. This CDR3 is built from 15 residues. The chain's CDR3 is CASSLAPRGNTEAFF. In DNA, the CDR3 is TGTGCCAGCAGCTTAGCACCGAGAGGGAACACTGAAGCTTTCTTT.

The chain has TRBV6-2 or TRBV6-3 and TRBJ2-1; 11 positions match TRBD2. V lost 6 bases, J lost 3 bases, and 4 bases stayed unmatched. The CDR3 sequence is 15 residues long. Germline CDR1 and CDR2: MNHEY and SVGEGT. The CDR3 nucleotides are TGTGCCAGCAGACTGACTAGCGGGATCTACAATGAGCAGTTCTTC. It specifies CASRLTSGIYNEQFF.

The chain is built from TRBV10-3 and TRBJ1-3, with TRBD1 matching over 8 bases. CDR3 size: 14 residues. Trimming removed 6 bases from V and 2 bases from J; junction bases left unmatched: 3. The germline CDR1 and CDR2 sequences are ENHRY and SYGVKD. The CDR3 DNA is TGTGCCATCAGATCGGACAGGGCTGGAAACACCATATATTTT. Translated, it gives CAIRSDRAGNTIYF.

This clonotype was picked up a small number of times. The chain couples TRBV5-1 to TRBJ1-1, with a weak D call TRBD1 (6 bases). Trimming removed 6 bases at V and 4 bases at J, with 16 bases between. Germline CDR1 is SGHRS and CDR2 is YFSETQ. There are 14 residues in the CDR3. The CDR3 region has the DNA TGCGCCAGCACTCTATCAGGGGACGTCACTGAAGCTTTCTTT. Translation gives CASTLSGDVTEAFF. Together with reference TRBV5-1 and TRBJ1-1, the CDR3 gives the full variable domain: KAGVTQTPRYLIKTRGQQVTLSCSPISGHRSVSWYQQTPGQGLQFLFEYFSETQRNKGNFPGRFSGRQFSNSRSEMNVSTLELGDSALYLCASTLSGDVTEAFFGQGTRLTVV.